A single sample gave rise to the 8 T cell receptor beta chains below, sequenced in a study of shared clonotypes between healthy human individuals. CD8 cells regarded as naive lacked CD45RO, were positively chosen for CCR7, and omitted terminally differentiated effector memory CD45RA+ cells. The table came from immunoSEQ multiplex PCR; TCRdb's copy has only in-frame clones and leaves some out. The sample carries roughly 2,000,000 clones, around 93% recorded once. Sequencing was done on a sample of naive CD8+ T cells from PBMCs. All receptors derive from a man aged 18 to 30 in good health. Some clones in this sample may be carry-over from other donors' samples.

The J gene is TRBJ2-7, the V gene TRBV11-2; possibly TRBD1 for D (6 bases). Germline V lookup: CDR1 SGHAT, CDR2 FQNNGV. Trimming left V 6 bases short and J 4 bases short, with 22 bases between. The CDR3 spans 16 residues. CDR3 region: CASSSTGLQGFYEQYF. CDR3 nucleotides: TGTGCCAGCAGTTCGACGGGCCTACAGGGTTTTTACGAGCAGTACTTC.

The chain has TRBV11-2 and TRBJ2-2; possible D gene TRBD2, 5 bases. The CDR3 consists of 16 residues. Germline CDR1 and CDR2: SGHAT and FQNNGV. V dropped 4 bases and J dropped 2 bases, with 14 bases sitting between them. CDR3 nucleotide sequence: TGTGCCAGCAGCTCCCCCGGAGGCGAAAACACCGGGGAGCTGTTTTTT. Amino acids: CASSSPGGENTGELFF.

J is TRBJ1-2 and V is TRBV27; D is undetermined. CDR1 and CDR2 (germline): MNHEY, SMNVEV (reference sequence). This CDR3 has 14 residues. The V gene lost 3 bases and the J gene lost 2 bases, with 10 bases spanning the gap. Written as DNA, the CDR3 is TGTGCCAGCAGTTTTTCGGGAGCAAACTATGGCTACACCTTC. Its translation: CASSFSGANYGYTF.

CDR3 region: CASSPTSGRAPYEQYF. The CDR3 DNA sequence: TGTGCCAGTAGTCCAACTAGCGGGAGGGCCCCCTACGAGCAGTACTTC. This sequence joins TRBV19 and TRBJ2-7; 13 bases are a match to TRBD2. Trimming took 5 bases from V and 2 from J; bases not matched to a gene: 6. CDR1 and CDR2 (germline): LNHDA, SQIVND (reference sequence). CDR3 size: 16 residues. The full variable domain, rest sourced from reference TRBV19 and TRBJ2-7, is DGGITQSPKYLFRKEGQNVTLSCEQNLNHDAMYWYRQDPGQGLRLIYYSQIVNDFQKGDIAEGYSVSREKKESFPLTVTSAQKNPTAFYLCASSPTSGRAPYEQYFGPGTRLTVT.

The chain combines TRBV28 with TRBJ2-3; D is unclear. V lost 7 bases to trimming and J lost 2 bases, with 7 bases between them. The germline gives CDR1 MDHEN, CDR2 SYDVKM. This CDR3 contains 12 residues. The CDR3 is CASTSVTDTQYF. CDR3 coding DNA: TGTGCCAGCACCTCAGTCACAGATACGCAGTATTTT.

The CDR3 sequence is CASSYGESSYNEQFF. In nucleotides, the CDR3 is TGTGCCAGCAGTTACGGCGAGAGCTCCTACAATGAGCAGTTCTTC. The V and J genes are TRBV6-5 and TRBJ2-1, with D unresolved. Germline V gene lookup returns CDR1 MNHEY and CDR2 SVGAGI. CDR3 size: 15 residues. The ends were cut back, 2 bases at V and 0 bases at J, with 8 bases in the middle.

In the case of this clone: The same CDR3 arises from other DNA sequences in this sample as well. The genes are TRBV19 and TRBJ2-7; weak D call: TRBD2 (6 bases). Between the trimmed V and J ends, which lost 3 bases and 0 bases, there was a span of 9 bases. Germline-derived CDR1 and CDR2 are LNHDA and SQIVND (reference sequence). This CDR3 has 14 amino acids. CDR3: CASSIAGSSYEQYF. The CDR3, as DNA: TGTGCCAGTAGTATTGCGGGGAGCTCCTACGAGCAGTACTTC.

For this clone: Other DNA sequences in this specimen translate into the identical CDR3. For the CDR3, the DNA is TGCAGTGCTAGAGGAGTCTACGAGCAGTACTTC. Amino acid sequence: CSARGVYEQYF. This rearrangement joins TRBV20-1 to TRBJ2-7, with D unclear. The CDR3 loop spans 11 amino acids. CDR1 is DFQATT and CDR2 is SNEGSKA in the germline V gene (reference sequence). Trimming took off 1 base at V and 3 bases at J, with 4 bases between the two ends.